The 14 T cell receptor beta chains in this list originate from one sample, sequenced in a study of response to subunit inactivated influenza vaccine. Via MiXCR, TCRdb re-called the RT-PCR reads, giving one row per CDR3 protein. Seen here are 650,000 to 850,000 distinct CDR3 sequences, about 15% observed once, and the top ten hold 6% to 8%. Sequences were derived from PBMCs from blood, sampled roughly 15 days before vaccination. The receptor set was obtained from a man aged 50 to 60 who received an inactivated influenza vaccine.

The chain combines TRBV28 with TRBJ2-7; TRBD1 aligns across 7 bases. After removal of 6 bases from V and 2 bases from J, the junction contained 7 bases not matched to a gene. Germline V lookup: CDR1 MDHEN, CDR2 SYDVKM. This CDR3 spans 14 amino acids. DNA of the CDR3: TGTGCCAGCAGCCAAAGAACAGGGGCCTACGAGCAGTACTTC. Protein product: CASSQRTGAYEQYF. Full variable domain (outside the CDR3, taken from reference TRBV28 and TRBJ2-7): DVKVTQSSRYLVKRTGEKVFLECVQDMDHENMFWYRQDPGLGLRLIYFSYDVKMKEKGDIPEGYSVSREKKERFSLILESASTNQTSMYLCASSQRTGAYEQYFGPGTRLTVT.

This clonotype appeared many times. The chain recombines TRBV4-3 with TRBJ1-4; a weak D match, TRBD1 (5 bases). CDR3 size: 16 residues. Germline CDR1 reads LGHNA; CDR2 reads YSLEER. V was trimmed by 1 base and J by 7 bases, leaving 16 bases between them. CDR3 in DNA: TGCGCCAGCAGCCAAGGGCAAGGATTCGGGGGTGAAAAACTGTTTTTT. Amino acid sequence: CASSQGQGFGGEKLFF.

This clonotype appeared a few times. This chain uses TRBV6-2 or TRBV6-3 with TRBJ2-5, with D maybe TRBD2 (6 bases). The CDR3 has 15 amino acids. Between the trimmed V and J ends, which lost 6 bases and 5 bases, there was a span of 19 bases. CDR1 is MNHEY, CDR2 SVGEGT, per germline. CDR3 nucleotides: TGTGCCAGCAGCCCCGGGACTTCCGATTTGGAGACCCAGTACTTC. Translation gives CASSPGTSDLETQYF.

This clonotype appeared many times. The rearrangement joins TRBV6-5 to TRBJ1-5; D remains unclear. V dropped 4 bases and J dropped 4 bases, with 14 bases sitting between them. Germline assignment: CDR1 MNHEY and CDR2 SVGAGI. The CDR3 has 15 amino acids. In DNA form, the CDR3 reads TGTGCCAGCAGTTCCACCGGACGGTTAAATCAGCCCCAGCATTTT. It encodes CASSSTGRLNQPQHF.

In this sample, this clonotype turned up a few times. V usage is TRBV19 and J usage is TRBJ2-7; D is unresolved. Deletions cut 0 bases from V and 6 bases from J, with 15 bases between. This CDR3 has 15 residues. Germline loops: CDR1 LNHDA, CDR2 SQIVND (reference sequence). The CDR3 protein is CASSIDRLSTSEQYF. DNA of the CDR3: TGTGCCAGTAGTATAGATCGTCTGTCAACGAGCGAGCAGTACTTC.

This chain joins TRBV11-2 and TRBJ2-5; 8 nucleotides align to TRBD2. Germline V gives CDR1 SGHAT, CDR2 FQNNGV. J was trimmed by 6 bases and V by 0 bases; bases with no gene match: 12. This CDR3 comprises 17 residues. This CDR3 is CASSLDRTAGGGKTQYF. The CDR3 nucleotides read TGTGCCAGCAGCTTAGATCGGACCGCGGGGGGAGGAAAGACCCAGTACTTC. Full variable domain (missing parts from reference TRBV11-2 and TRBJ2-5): EAGVAQSPRYKIIEKRQSVAFWCNPISGHATLYWYQQILGQGPKLLIQFQNNGVVDDSQLPKDRFSAERLKGVDSTLKIQPAKLEDSAVYLCASSLDRTAGGGKTQYFGPGTRLLVL.

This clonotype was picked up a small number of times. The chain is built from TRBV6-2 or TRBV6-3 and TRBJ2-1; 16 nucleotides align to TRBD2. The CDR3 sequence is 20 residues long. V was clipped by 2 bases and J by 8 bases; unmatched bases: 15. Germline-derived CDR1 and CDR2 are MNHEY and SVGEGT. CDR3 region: CASSYAWWGTSGRAMDEQFF. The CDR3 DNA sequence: TGTGCCAGCAGTTACGCCTGGTGGGGGACTAGCGGGAGGGCTATGGATGAGCAGTTCTTC.

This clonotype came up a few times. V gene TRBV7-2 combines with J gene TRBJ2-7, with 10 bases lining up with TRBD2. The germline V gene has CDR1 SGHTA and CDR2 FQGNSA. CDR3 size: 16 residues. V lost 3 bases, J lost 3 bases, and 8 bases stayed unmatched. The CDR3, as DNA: TGTGCCAGCAGCTTCCCTAGCGGGGGAGCAAACTACGAGCAGTACTTC. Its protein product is CASSFPSGGANYEQYF.

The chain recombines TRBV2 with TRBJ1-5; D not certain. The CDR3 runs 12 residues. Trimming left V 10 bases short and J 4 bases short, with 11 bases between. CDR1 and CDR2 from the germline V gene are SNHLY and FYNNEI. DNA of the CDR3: TGTGCCACTCGGACGGGAAATCAGCCCCAGCATTTT. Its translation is CATRTGNQPQHF. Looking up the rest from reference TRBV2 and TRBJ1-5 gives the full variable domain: EPEVTQTPSHQVTQMGQEVILRCVPISNHLYFYWYRQILGQKVEFLVSFYNNEISEKSEIFDDQFSVERPDGSNFTLKIRSTKLEDSAMYFCATRTGNQPQHFGDGTRLSIL.

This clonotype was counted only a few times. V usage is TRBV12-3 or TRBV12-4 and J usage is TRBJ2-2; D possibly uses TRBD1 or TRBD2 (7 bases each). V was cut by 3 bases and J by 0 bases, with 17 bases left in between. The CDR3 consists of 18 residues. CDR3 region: CASSFGRGGFANTGELFF. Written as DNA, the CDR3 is TGTGCCAGCAGTTTCGGCAGGGGGGGGTTCGCGAACACCGGGGAGCTGTTTTTT.

The CDR3 DNA follows: TGTGCCAGCAGTCCCCTGGGACAGGGGGCAATTCAAAGCTCCTACAATGAGCAGTTCTTC. Residues: CASSPLGQGAIQSSYNEQFF. The rearrangement joins TRBV6-2 or TRBV6-3 to TRBJ2-1; 12 positions agree with TRBD1. The CDR3 runs 20 residues. Germline CDR1 is MNHEY and CDR2 is SVGEGT. The V gene end was trimmed by 5 bases and the J gene end by 0 bases; junction bases not matched to a gene: 14.

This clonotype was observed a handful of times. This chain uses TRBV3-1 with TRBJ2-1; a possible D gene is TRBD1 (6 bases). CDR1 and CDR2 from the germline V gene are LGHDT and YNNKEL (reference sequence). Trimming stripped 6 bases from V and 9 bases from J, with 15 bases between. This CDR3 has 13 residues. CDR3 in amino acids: CASRVQGIGEQFF. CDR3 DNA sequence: TGTGCCAGCAGGGTACAGGGAATAGGTGAGCAGTTCTTC.

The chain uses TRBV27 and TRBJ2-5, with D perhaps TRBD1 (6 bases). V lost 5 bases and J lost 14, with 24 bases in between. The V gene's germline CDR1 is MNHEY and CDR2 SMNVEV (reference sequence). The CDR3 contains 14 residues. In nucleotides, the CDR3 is TGTGCCAGCAGTGCCACAACCTCCGGGACAACTGTCTACTTC. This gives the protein CASSATTSGTTVYF.

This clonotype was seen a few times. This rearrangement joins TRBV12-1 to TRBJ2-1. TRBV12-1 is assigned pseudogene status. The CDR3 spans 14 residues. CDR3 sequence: CASSFEAKKGEQFF. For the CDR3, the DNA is TGTGCCAGCAGCTTTGAGGCTAAAAAGGGTGAGCAGTTCTTC.